This passage covers 14 T cell receptor beta chains from one sample sequenced in a study of glioma-infiltrating T cells. TCR alpha and beta CDR3 regions were amplified from RNA using iRepertoire nested multiplex PCR. Using its own MiXCR run on the multiplex PCR reads, TCRdb lists one record per CDR3 protein. The repertoire holds 100,000 to 150,000 distinct CDR3 sequences, with around 23% as singletons. Sequenced input: glioma tissue, nonneoplastic brain tissue, or PBMCs (not recorded which). Source of these receptors: a human donor with low-grade glioma or glioblastoma, undergoing nonglioma brain surgery, or in good health (not recorded which).

The V gene is TRBV29-1, the J gene TRBJ2-5; D is possibly TRBD1 (5 bases). Trimming left V 4 bases short and J 4 bases short, with 19 bases between. Per germline, CDR1 SQVTM and CDR2 ANQGSEA. The CDR3 has 15 amino acids. CDR3 DNA: TGCAGCGTTGCCAGGAGACAGAGGTCGGCAGAGACCCAGTACTTC. This sequence encodes CSVARRQRSAETQYF.

This clonotype was counted ten times or more. This CDR3 is CASSRNGGGETQYF. CDR3 nucleotide sequence: TGCGCCAGCAGCCGGAACGGGGGCGGGGAGACCCAGTACTTC. The V gene is TRBV4-1, the J gene TRBJ2-5, with D perhaps TRBD1 or TRBD2 (6 bases each). CDR1 MGHRA and CDR2 YSYEKL come from the germline V gene. Deletions cut 4 bases from V and 5 bases from J, with 14 bases between. CDR3 length: 14 amino acids.

This clonotype showed up just a few times. Given a much more abundant clone one base away, this may be a read error. This chain joins TRBV27 and TRBJ2-3; 9 nucleotides agree with TRBD1. The CDR3 consists of 15 residues. Germline V lookup: CDR1 MNHEY, CDR2 SMNVEV (reference sequence). For the CDR3, the DNA is TGTGCCAGCAGTATTTGGACAGGGGCCCCAGATAAGCAGTATTTT. Protein sequence: CASSIWTGAPDKQYF.

This clonotype was observed many times. This CDR3 reads CASRYLRTEAFF. The CDR3 coding sequence is TGTGCCAGCAGGTACCTGAGAACTGAAGCTTTCTTT. V is TRBV28 and J is TRBJ1-1; D is uncertain. Germline V gene lookup returns CDR1 MDHEN and CDR2 SYDVKM. The CDR3 is made up of 12 amino acids. Deletions cut 6 bases from V and 5 bases from J, with 10 bases between.

There are a few counts of this clonotype. J is TRBJ1-2 and V is TRBV7-9, with D uncertain. Germline CDR1 and CDR2: SEHNR and FQNEAQ (reference sequence). V lost 5 bases and J lost 5, with 15 bases in between. This CDR3 has 14 residues. For the CDR3, the DNA is TGTGCCAGCAGCCCCCGTGGGCCGGAATATGGCTACACCTTC. It yields the protein CASSPRGPEYGYTF.

This clonotype has a count of ten or more. This sequence joins TRBV6-1 and TRBJ2-3; D is possibly TRBD2 (6 bases). CDR1 is MNHNS, CDR2 SASEGT, per germline. CDR3 size: 14 residues. Trimming removed 6 bases at V and 2 bases at J, with 12 bases between. CDR3: CASSPRGTTDTQYF. The CDR3 DNA sequence: TGTGCCAGCAGCCCCCGGGGGACCACAGATACGCAGTATTTT.

V and J are TRBV9 and TRBJ2-5; no clear D. This CDR3 is 14 amino acids long. The V and J ends lost 2 bases and 1 base respectively, with 9 bases between them. Per the germline V gene, CDR1 is SGDLS and CDR2 is YYNGEE. The chain's CDR3 is CASSVNWGQETQYF. The CDR3 DNA follows: TGTGCCAGCAGCGTGAACTGGGGCCAAGAGACCCAGTACTTC.

A few counts support this clonotype. The rearrangement links TRBV4-1 to TRBJ2-3; D may match TRBD1 or TRBD2 (6 bases each). Trimming took 0 bases from V and 3 from J, leaving 13 bases between them. Germline V CDR1 and CDR2: MGHRA, YSYEKL. The CDR3 loop spans 16 amino acids. Here the CDR3 reads CASSQEVRGPTDTQYF. The CDR3 DNA is TGCGCCAGCAGCCAAGAGGTTCGGGGGCCGACAGATACGCAGTATTTT.

J is TRBJ2-3 and V is TRBV18; 8 bases align to TRBD2. Losses at the gene ends were 1 base for V and 2 bases for J; bases not matched to a gene: 8. CDR1 and CDR2 (germline): KGHSH, LQKENI. The CDR3 sequence is 17 residues long. The DNA of the CDR3 is TGTGCCAGCTCACCACGTCCAGCGGGGGCTGACACAGATACGCAGTATTTT. This encodes CASSPRPAGADTDTQYF.

The rearrangement uses TRBV20-1 and TRBJ2-1; either TRBD1 or TRBD2 may supply D (5 bases each). Per the germline V gene, CDR1 is DFQATT and CDR2 is SNEGSKA (reference sequence). V was pared by 5 bases and J by 7 bases, with 21 bases between. The CDR3 contains 15 residues. The CDR3 region is CSAVTGTRDYNEQFF. Here the CDR3 DNA reads TGCAGTGCTGTAACCGGGACCCGAGATTATAATGAGCAGTTCTTC.

This clonotype has more than one count but fewer than ten. The V gene is TRBV7-9, the J gene TRBJ2-3, with 10 bases fitting TRBD2. Trimming removed 6 bases from V and 1 base from J; junction bases left unmatched: 4. Germline V gives CDR1 SEHNR, CDR2 FQNEAQ (reference sequence). The CDR3 has 15 amino acids. The chain's CDR3 is CASRPTSGGTDTQYF. The CDR3 DNA follows: TGTGCCAGCAGGCCTACTAGCGGGGGCACAGATACGCAGTATTTT.

The V and J genes are TRBV7-6 and TRBJ1-4, with D unresolved. Germline CDR1 and CDR2: SGHVS and FNYEAQ. The CDR3 has 13 residues. Trimming took 2 bases from V and 8 from J, leaving 9 bases between them. The CDR3 reads CASSLLVGEKLFF. CDR3 bases: TGTGCCAGCAGCTTATTAGTAGGCGAAAAACTGTTTTTT.

The chain joins TRBV29-1 to TRBJ2-1; no clear D gene. Trimming removed 0 bases from V and 7 bases from J, with 13 bases in between. CDR3 size: 14 residues. Looked up from germline, CDR1 is SQVTM and CDR2 is ANQGSEA. The CDR3 reads CSVEDAWLSNEQFF. The CDR3 region has the DNA TGCAGCGTTGAAGATGCGTGGCTATCAAATGAGCAGTTCTTC.

In this sample, this clonotype turned up many times. The chain carries TRBV7-9 and TRBJ1-1; D gene unclear. V was shortened by 2 bases and J by 0 bases, with 4 bases between the two germline ends. Germline values: CDR1 SEHNR, CDR2 FQNEAQ (reference sequence). This CDR3 has 13 amino acids. The chain's CDR3 is CASSLILNTEAFF. CDR3 DNA sequence: TGTGCCAGCAGCTTAATCCTGAACACTGAAGCTTTCTTT.